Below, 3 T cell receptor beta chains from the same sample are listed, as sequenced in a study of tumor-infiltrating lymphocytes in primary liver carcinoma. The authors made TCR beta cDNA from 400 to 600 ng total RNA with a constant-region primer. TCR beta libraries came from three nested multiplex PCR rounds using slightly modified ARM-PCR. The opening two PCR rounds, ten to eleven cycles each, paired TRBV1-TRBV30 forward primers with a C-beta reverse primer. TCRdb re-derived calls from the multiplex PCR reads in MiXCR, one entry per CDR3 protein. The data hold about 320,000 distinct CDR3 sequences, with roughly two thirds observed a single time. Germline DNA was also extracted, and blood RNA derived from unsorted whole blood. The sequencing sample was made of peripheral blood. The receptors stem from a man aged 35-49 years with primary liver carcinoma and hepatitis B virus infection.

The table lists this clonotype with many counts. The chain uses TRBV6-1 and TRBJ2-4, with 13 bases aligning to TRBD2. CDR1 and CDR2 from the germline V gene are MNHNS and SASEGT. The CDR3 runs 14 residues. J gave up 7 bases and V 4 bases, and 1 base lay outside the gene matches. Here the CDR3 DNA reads TGTGCCAGCAGTGCGACTAGCGGGAGGAACATTCAGTACTTC. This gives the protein CASSATSGRNIQYF.

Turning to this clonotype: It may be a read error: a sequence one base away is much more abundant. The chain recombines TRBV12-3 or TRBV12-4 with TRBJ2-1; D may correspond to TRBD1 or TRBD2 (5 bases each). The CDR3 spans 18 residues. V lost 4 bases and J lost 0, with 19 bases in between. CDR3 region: CASSSRKGSESSYNEQFF. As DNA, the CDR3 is TGTGCCAGCAGTTCTAGGAAGGGGAGCGAGAGCTCCTACAATGAGCAGTTCTTC.

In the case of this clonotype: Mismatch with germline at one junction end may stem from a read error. The CDR3 spells CASSLLSGGYNERFF. The CDR3 DNA reads as TGTGCCAGCAGCTTATTAAGCGGGGGGTACAACGAGCGGTTCTTC. J is TRBJ2-1 and V is TRBV7-9; 9 bases are a match to TRBD2. CDR3 length: 15 amino acids. Germline-derived CDR1 and CDR2 are SEHNR and FQNEAQ (reference sequence).